This TCR beta chain emerged from a study of cytomegalovirus exposure and HLA in healthy donors. Study background: A later analysis reported the same platform for the 110 or so validation repertoires and the roughly 650 first-cohort repertoires.

Measured with immunoSEQ multiplex PCR; TCRdb has only the in-frame clones, and not every one. The sample yields 80,000 to 100,000 clones, roughly 87% seen once. A few counts support this clone. This CDR3 spans 16 amino acids. Losses at the gene ends were 4 bases for V and 0 bases for J; bases not matched to a gene: 6. Germline V gene sequence: CDR1 SGHVS, CDR2 FQNEAQ. The J gene is TRBJ1-3, the V gene TRBV7-8, with 7 bases that match TRBD1. Sequencing input: PBMCs. The TCR originated in a young man in good health and CMV-seropositive. For the CDR3, the DNA is TGTGCCAGCAGCTCCAGGGGGATTAACTCTGGAAACACCATATATTTT. Translated: CASSSRGINSGNTIYF.